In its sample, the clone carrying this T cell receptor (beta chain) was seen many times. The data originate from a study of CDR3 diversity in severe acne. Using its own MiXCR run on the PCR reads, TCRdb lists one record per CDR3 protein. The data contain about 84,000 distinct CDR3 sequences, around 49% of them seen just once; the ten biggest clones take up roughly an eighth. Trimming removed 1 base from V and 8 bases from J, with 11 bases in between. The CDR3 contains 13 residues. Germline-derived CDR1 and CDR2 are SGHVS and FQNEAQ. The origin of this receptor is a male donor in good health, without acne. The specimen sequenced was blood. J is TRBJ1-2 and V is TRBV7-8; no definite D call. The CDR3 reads CASSLGQVGGYTF. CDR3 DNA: TGTGCCAGCAGCTTAGGCCAGGTCGGAGGCTACACCTTC.